This is a list of T cell receptor beta chains from one sample in a study of T cells in Graves' hyperthyroidism and ophthalmopathy. TCRdb used MiXCR to reprocess the multiplex PCR reads, holding one entry per CDR3 protein. The table lists about 410,000 distinct CDR3 sequences, more than 14% of them singletons. Sequencing was done on a sample of blood. The receptor set was obtained from a woman between 25 and 40 years old with Graves' ophthalmopathy. The conserved cysteine and the conserved F or W are not part of the CDR3 here. The D gene is left open where the match is weak.

V,J,D,CDR3
TRBV7-9,TRBJ2-7,-,ASSRAPGPLYEQY
TRBV7-9,TRBJ2-1,-,ASTRGVWGGRGDYNEQF
TRBV6-2/TRBV6-3,TRBJ2-7,-,ASSPKNYEQY
TRBV18,TRBJ1-2,-,ASSPPPGQGTIYGYT
TRBV19,TRBJ1-2,-,ASNIPGIYGYT
TRBV7-2,TRBJ2-7,-,ASSSGVLSSEQY
TRBV10-3,TRBJ2-6,TRBD1,AIKTQGASGANVLT
TRBV20-1,TRBJ2-7,TRBD1,SAQTGPLSYEQY
TRBV20-1,TRBJ2-1,TRBD1,SAMGQGSYNEQF
TRBV6-1,TRBJ2-7,TRBD1,ASKLTEGGRGSLREQY
TRBV20-1,TRBJ2-7,TRBD1,SAVPPGQGAGEQY
TRBV28,TRBJ1-2,-,AAGGNYGYT
TRBV15,TRBJ1-1,-,ATSRAGGLGYGEAF
TRBV5-1,TRBJ1-5,-,ASSLGGGIDDGPQH
TRBV24-1,TRBJ2-2,TRBD1,ASRDRGTGELF
TRBV11-3,TRBJ2-5,-,ASSLDLQETQY